This T cell receptor (beta chain) emerged from a study of blood T cell repertoires in COVID-19. For the study at large: Samples representing acute and convalescent COVID-19 were sourced from the United States, Italy and Spain. PBMCs, B-cell-depleted T cells, or T cells provided the cDNA or gDNA that made up the material.

The CDR3 totals 13 residues. The J segment lost 5 bases and the V segment lost 5 bases, leaving 3 bases of the junction unmatched. Per the germline V gene, CDR1 is MRHNA and CDR2 is SNTAGT. Libraries were prepared by immunoSEQ multiplex PCR; TCRdb keeps only in-frame clonotypes and omits some of them. The table lists nearly 350,000 clones, around 87% of them singletons. Patients of the Seattle cohort, enrolled during active infection, were followed longitudinally. Sequenced sample: peripheral blood. The receptor's source is a woman aged 50 to 60 with COVID-19, enrolled during active disease. The chain carries TRBV6-4 and TRBJ1-5; 7 bases agree with TRBD1. CDR3 protein: CASSRDRYQPQHF. The CDR3 DNA follows: TGTGCCAGCAGTAGGGACAGATATCAGCCCCAGCATTTT.